These 27 T cell receptor beta chains were sequenced from one sample in a study of graft-versus-host responses after intestinal transplantation. TCRdb's copy holds only in-frame clones and misses some; the assay was immunoSEQ multiplex PCR. Of approximately 80,000 clones in the sample, 70% to 90% were seen once. No cognate antigen is known for these TCRs. The starting material was unstimulated CD4+ T cells sorted from spleen or lymph node cells, obtained before intestinal transplant. These receptors originate from a human donor who received an intestinal transplant.

This clone was detected a few times. V gene TRBV7-3 combines with J gene TRBJ2-3; 11 bases agree with TRBD1. Germline V gives CDR1 SGHTA, CDR2 FQGTGA. The CDR3 totals 17 residues. V was clipped by 2 bases and J by 3 bases; unmatched bases: 7. The CDR3 spells CASSLLGQGARTDTQYF. CDR3 bases: TGTGCCAGCAGCTTACTCGGACAGGGGGCGCGGACAGATACGCAGTATTTT.

This chain uses TRBV6-5 with TRBJ1-6; 8 positions match TRBD1. Germline lookup yields CDR1 MNHEY and CDR2 SVGAGI. The CDR3 has 15 residues. V shed 4 bases, J shed 3 bases, and the junction held 2 bases outside the gene matches. CDR3 in DNA: TGTGCCAGCAGTTCCGACAGGGGCTATAATTCACCCCTCCACTTT. Amino acids: CASSSDRGYNSPLHF.

CDR3 sequence (DNA): TGCGCCAGCAGCCAGCCGGGACAGAGCTCCTACGAGCAGTACTTC. It encodes CASSQPGQSSYEQYF. V usage is TRBV4-1 and J usage is TRBJ2-7; 7 bases align to TRBD1. The V gene end was trimmed by 3 bases and the J gene end by 0 bases; junction bases not matched to a gene: 5. The CDR3 is 15 residues long. Germline lookup yields CDR1 MGHRA and CDR2 YSYEKL.

The CDR3 nucleotides read TGCGCCAGCTCCGCGGAATGGGAGACCCAGTACTTC. Its translation: CASSAEWETQYF. The rearrangement links TRBV5-1 to TRBJ2-5; D ambiguous. Germline CDR1 reads SGHRS; CDR2 reads YFSETQ. Between the trimmed V and J ends, which lost 7 bases and 5 bases, there was a span of 12 bases. The CDR3 extends over 12 amino acids.

The rearrangement joins TRBV25-1 to TRBJ2-1, with 12 bases identical to TRBD2. V lost 8 bases and J lost 2; bases outside the gene matches: 4. Germline CDR1 MGHDK, CDR2 SYGVNS. The CDR3 is 15 residues long. The CDR3: CASGGLAGPYNEQFF. The CDR3 DNA reads as TGTGCCAGCGGTGGACTAGCGGGACCCTACAATGAGCAGTTCTTC.

V gene TRBV7-9 combines with J gene TRBJ2-3; TRBD1 matches at 9 bases. Per the germline V gene, CDR1 is SEHNR and CDR2 is FQNEAQ (reference sequence). The CDR3 loop spans 16 amino acids. Unmatched junction bases numbered 2, after V lost 1 base and J lost 0 bases. CDR3 sequence: CASSLGTGDSTDTQYF. The CDR3 DNA reads TGTGCCAGCAGCTTAGGGACAGGGGATAGCACAGATACGCAGTATTTT. Full variable domain (outside the CDR3, taken from reference TRBV7-9 and TRBJ2-3): DTGVSQNPRHKITKRGQNVTFRCDPISEHNRLYWYRQTLGQGPEFLTYFQNEAQLEKSRLLSDRFSAERPKGSFSTLEIQRTEQGDSAMYLCASSLGTGDSTDTQYFGPGTRLTVL.

This chain links TRBV28 with TRBJ2-7; 7 bases are a match to TRBD1. J lost 4 bases, V lost 4 bases, and 7 bases had no gene match. This CDR3 is 14 amino acids long. Germline V gene lookup returns CDR1 MDHEN and CDR2 SYDVKM. Here the CDR3 reads CASSSGTEIYEQYF. CDR3 DNA sequence: TGTGCCAGCAGTTCGGGGACAGAGATTTACGAGCAGTACTTC.

The chain combines TRBV28 with TRBJ1-2; 10 bases map to TRBD1. The CDR3 loop spans 14 amino acids. CDR1 and CDR2 from the germline V gene are MDHEN and SYDVKM. J was trimmed by 8 bases and V by 4 bases; bases with no gene match: 7. The CDR3 region is CASSYRQGARGYTF. CDR3 coding DNA: TGTGCCAGCAGTTACCGACAGGGGGCGCGAGGCTACACCTTC.

The V and J genes are TRBV6-1 and TRBJ1-5; 7 nucleotides match TRBD1. The CDR3 covers 14 residues. Trimming took 6 bases from V and 5 from J; bases not matched to a gene: 7. Per the germline V gene, CDR1 is MNHNS and CDR2 is SASEGT. The DNA for the CDR3 is TGTGCCAGCAGCATGACAGGGACACATCAGCCCCAGCATTTT. It yields the protein CASSMTGTHQPQHF.

The chain employs TRBV7-9 and TRBJ1-2; TRBD1 matches 10 bases. Germline CDR1 and CDR2: SEHNR and FQNEAQ (reference sequence). The CDR3 spans 17 residues. V was clipped by 1 base and J by 3 bases; unmatched bases: 8. CDR3 sequence reads: CASSLGDRGSRDYGYTF. The DNA for the CDR3 is TGTGCCAGCAGCTTAGGGGACAGGGGTTCGAGAGACTATGGCTACACCTTC.

The chain joins TRBV28 to TRBJ2-7; unclear D gene. Germline CDR1 MDHEN, CDR2 SYDVKM. V lost 5 bases and J lost 5, with 10 bases in between. CDR3 length: 12 residues. The CDR3 region is CASSNPYHEQYF. In DNA, the CDR3 is TGTGCCAGCAGTAACCCCTACCACGAGCAGTACTTC.

The chain uses TRBV5-1 and TRBJ1-2; 8 bases match TRBD1. CDR1 is SGHRS, CDR2 YFSETQ, per germline. CDR3 length: 15 amino acids. V shed 2 bases and J 3 bases; nucleotides not matched to a gene: 6. The CDR3 bases are TGCGCCAGCAGCTTTGGACAGGGAGGGGACTATGGCTACACCTTC. This codes for CASSFGQGGDYGYTF. The full variable domain, in which reference TRBV5-1 and TRBJ1-2 provide the parts outside the CDR3, is KAGVTQTPRYLIKTRGQQVTLSCSPISGHRSVSWYQQTPGQGLQFLFEYFSETQRNKGNFPGRFSGRQFSNSRSEMNVSTLELGDSALYLCASSFGQGGDYGYTFGSGTRLTVV.

V is TRBV5-6 and J is TRBJ2-1; D unresolved. Deletions cut 1 base from V and 0 bases from J, with 11 bases between. This CDR3 contains 16 residues. The germline V gene encodes CDR1 SGHDT and CDR2 YYEEEE. Written as DNA, the CDR3 is TGTGCCAGCAGCTTGTTCCGCGGTAGCTCCTACAATGAGCAGTTCTTC. It encodes CASSLFRGSSYNEQFF. The entire variable domain, with the rest obtained from reference TRBV5-6 and TRBJ2-1, is as follows: DAGVTQSPTHLIKTRGQQVTLRCSPKSGHDTVSWYQQALGQGPQFIFQYYEEEERQRGNFPDRFSGHQFPNYSSELNVNALLLGDSALYLCASSLFRGSSYNEQFFGPGTRLTVL.

J is TRBJ2-1 and V is TRBV9, with 13 bases fitting TRBD2. Germline V gene sequence: CDR1 SGDLS, CDR2 YYNGEE. With 3 bases clipped from V and 9 bases from J, the junction kept 12 bases outside the gene matches. The CDR3 loop spans 17 amino acids. The CDR3 DNA is TGTGCCAGCAGCGATCCCTTTGGACTAGCGGGAGCGGGTGAGCAGTTCTTC. As protein: CASSDPFGLAGAGEQFF.

The genes are TRBV4-1 and TRBJ2-1; possible D gene TRBD1, 8 bases. V lost 5 bases to trimming and J lost 12 bases, with 29 bases between them. CDR3 length: 17 amino acids. Germline assignment: CDR1 MGHRA and CDR2 YSYEKL. The chain's CDR3 is CASSLQGDGGLPGWQFF. CDR3 nucleotide sequence: TGCGCCAGCAGCTTACAGGGGGACGGGGGACTACCAGGATGGCAGTTCTTC.

This clone was recorded once. The chain employs TRBV18 and TRBJ2-6, with 9 bases that match TRBD2. The V segment lost 5 bases and the J segment 2 bases; nucleotides outside the gene matches: 10. The CDR3 runs to 18 residues. Per germline, CDR1 KGHSH and CDR2 LQKENI. In nucleotides, the CDR3 is TGTGCCAGCTCAGAGCTTCCAGCGGGGGGCCCTGGGGCCAACGTCCTGACTTTC. It codes for CASSELPAGGPGANVLTF.

With regard to this clone: The sample has other DNA sequences that encode this CDR3 too. This rearrangement joins TRBV7-8 to TRBJ1-5, with D uncertain. CDR3 length equals 13 residues. V gave up 4 bases and J gave up 2 bases, with 6 bases separating them. Germline loops: CDR1 SGHVS, CDR2 FQNEAQ. The DNA of the CDR3 is TGTGCCAGCAGCTCCGGGGGCAATCAGCCCCAGCATTTT. This encodes CASSSGGNQPQHF.

The chain employs TRBV6-5 and TRBJ1-1; D is possibly TRBD1 (5 bases). This CDR3 comprises 14 residues. V was shortened by 3 bases and J by 1 base, with 9 bases between the two germline ends. CDR1 MNHEY and CDR2 SVGAGI come from the germline V gene. The CDR3 nucleotides are TGTGCCAGCAGTTATGATCAGGGGAACACTGAAGCTTTCTTT. This encodes CASSYDQGNTEAFF.

The chain uses TRBV9 and TRBJ2-1; D perhaps matches TRBD2 (5 bases). This CDR3 region has 15 residues. CDR1 SGDLS and CDR2 YYNGEE come from the germline V gene. V was trimmed by 0 bases and J by 0 bases, leaving 7 bases between them. The CDR3 nucleotides are TGTGCCAGCAGCGTAGGCACTAGCTCCTACAATGAGCAGTTCTTC. Its protein product is CASSVGTSSYNEQFF.

The chain links TRBV12-2 to TRBJ2-2; no DNA check was done on the table's D call, TRBD1. TRBV12-2 is classified as a pseudogene. The CDR3 sequence is 17 residues long. The CDR3 reads CASRLPPGQGHTGELFF. The CDR3 nucleotides are TGTGCAAGTCGCTTACCGCCGGGACAGGGGCACACCGGGGAGCTGTTTTTT.

The gene calls are TRBV5-6 and TRBJ2-2; D call uncertain. The CDR3 spans 15 residues. V was pared by 0 bases and J by 6 bases, with 12 bases between. Germline CDR1 SGHDT, CDR2 YYEEEE. The CDR3 loop is CASSLGSRVAGELFF. CDR3 nucleotide sequence: TGTGCCAGCAGCTTGGGTAGCCGCGTGGCCGGGGAGCTGTTTTTT.

This chain connects TRBV28 to TRBJ1-5; 8 bases match TRBD1. The CDR3 loop spans 16 amino acids. V was clipped by 3 bases and J by 7 bases; unmatched bases: 11. Germline CDR1 MDHEN, CDR2 SYDVKM. The CDR3 here is CASSLPAGTGYQPQHF. The CDR3 DNA sequence: TGTGCCAGCAGTTTGCCCGCCGGGACAGGCTACCAGCCCCAGCATTTT. Looking up the rest from reference TRBV28 and TRBJ1-5 gives the full variable domain: DVKVTQSSRYLVKRTGEKVFLECVQDMDHENMFWYRQDPGLGLRLIYFSYDVKMKEKGDIPEGYSVSREKKERFSLILESASTNQTSMYLCASSLPAGTGYQPQHFGDGTRLSIL.

The chain is built from TRBV18 and TRBJ2-5; 12 bases are a match to TRBD2. The CDR3 has 18 residues. V shed 3 bases and J 2 bases; nucleotides not matched to a gene: 10. Germline values: CDR1 KGHSH, CDR2 LQKENI. The CDR3 nucleotides read TGTGCCAGCTCACCCCTGCCTAGCGGGAGGGCGCGTCAAGAGACCCAGTACTTC. Protein sequence: CASSPLPSGRARQETQYF.

The sample holds one count of this clone. The chain employs TRBV13 and TRBJ2-5; possibly TRBD1 for D (6 bases). The length of the CDR3 is 14 residues. Germline V gives CDR1 PRHDT, CDR2 FYEKMQ (reference sequence). V was cut by 3 bases and J by 4 bases, with 12 bases left in between. The CDR3 DNA follows: TGTGCCAGCAGCTTTCTGGGGGCGGGAGAGACCCAGTACTTC. Its protein is CASSFLGAGETQYF.

The chain is built from TRBV5-6 and TRBJ2-7, with D unresolved. V lost 4 bases and J 4 bases, leaving 15 bases between the germline ends. The CDR3 runs to 14 residues. Germline CDR1 reads SGHDT; CDR2 reads YYEEEE. Written as DNA, the CDR3 is TGTGCCAGCAGCCGCGGCCCTACAAAATACGAGCAGTACTTC. It is translated as CASSRGPTKYEQYF.

The V gene is TRBV19, the J gene TRBJ1-2, with 9 positions matching TRBD1. CDR1 is LNHDA and CDR2 is SQIVND in the germline V gene (reference sequence). V gave up 5 bases and J gave up 0 bases; unmatched junction bases: 16. This CDR3 is 19 amino acids long. CDR3 nucleotides: TGTGCCAGTAGTGCCGTCGGACGGGACAGGGAAGGAACTAACTATGGCTACACCTTC. This codes for CASSAVGRDREGTNYGYTF.

In DNA, the CDR3 is TGTGCCAGCAGCCAAGAACCTCGGGCAGGGGGCATGGGCAATCAGCCCCAGCATTTT. Translating gives CASSQEPRAGGMGNQPQHF. The chain carries TRBV4-2 and TRBJ1-5, with 8 bases lining up with TRBD1. This CDR3 has 19 amino acids. CDR1 is LGHNA and CDR2 is YNFKEQ in the germline V gene. Trimming at V came to 0 bases and at J to 2 bases, leaving 12 bases not matched to a gene.